Shown below are 30 T cell receptor beta chains from a single sample sequenced in a study of CD8+ T cells in alopecia areata. Treatment meaning: oral pan-JAK inhibitor, 5-10 mg twice daily. Sequencing used cDNA as its template, made by extracting RNA and reverse transcribing it. Clones were sequenced by immunoSEQ multiplex PCR, and TCRdb holds only the in-frame ones, with some missing. The table shows some 150,000 clones, with about 59% occurring only once. This specimen was CD8+ T cells sorted from blood, taken at week 4, from a patient treated with tofacitinib. These receptors were taken from a human donor with alopecia areata.

This clone was observed a single time. The chain uses TRBV15 and TRBJ2-7; D not certain. CDR1 LNHNV and CDR2 YYDKDF come from the germline V gene (reference sequence). The CDR3 runs 8 residues. This chain's CDR3 is CGVYEQYF. Here the CDR3 DNA reads TGTGGGGTCTACGAGCAGTACTTC.

This clone has just a few counts. Here the CDR3 DNA reads TGCGCCAGCAGCCAAGGTGGCGGGCAGCCCCAGCATTTT. It translates to CASSQGGGQPQHF. This rearrangement joins TRBV4-3 to TRBJ1-5; D gene unclear. This CDR3 region has 13 residues. Germline CDR1 LGHNA, CDR2 YSLEER. The V and J ends lost 1 base and 7 bases respectively, with 8 bases between them.

This chain links TRBV15 with TRBJ2-1; 8 bases align to TRBD2. The germline V gene has CDR1 LNHNV and CDR2 YYDKDF (reference sequence). With 3 bases clipped from V and 4 bases from J, the junction kept 8 bases outside the gene matches. The CDR3 totals 16 residues. DNA of the CDR3: TGTGCCACCAGCAGGCGGGAGCGGGGGCAATACAATGAGCAGTTCTTC. Encoded protein: CATSRRERGQYNEQFF.

The chain employs TRBV2 and TRBJ2-3; TRBD2 agrees at 14 bases. This CDR3 spans 14 amino acids. V dropped 6 bases and J dropped 7; count of bases not matched to a gene: 3. Germline V gives CDR1 SNHLY, CDR2 FYNNEI. Here the CDR3 DNA reads TGTGCCAGCAGGACTAGCGGGGGGGCATATACGCAGTATTTT. Translating gives CASRTSGGAYTQYF.

In this sample, this clone turned up a few times. The chain uses TRBV29-1 and TRBJ2-5; D gene uncertain. V gave up 3 bases and J gave up 5 bases, with 4 bases separating them. CDR1 is SQVTM, CDR2 ANQGSEA, per germline. The CDR3 extends over 10 amino acids. DNA of the CDR3: TGCAGCGTTGACTGGGAGACCCAGTACTTC. Translating it yields CSVDWETQYF.

This clone showed up just a few times. The rearrangement joins TRBV5-4 to TRBJ2-7; 7 bases are a match to TRBD1. Germline CDR1 SGHNT, CDR2 YYREEE (reference sequence). With 3 bases clipped from V and 3 bases from J, the junction kept 6 bases outside the gene matches. The CDR3 length is 14 residues. CDR3 region: CASSSTDRDYEQYF. The CDR3, as DNA: TGTGCCAGCAGCTCGACAGACAGGGACTACGAGCAGTACTTC.

CDR3 sequence (DNA): TGTGCCAGCGGACTAGACAGGGAAGAGACCCAGTACTTC. Translated: CASGLDREETQYF. This sequence joins TRBV6-5 and TRBJ2-5, with D possibly called TRBD1 or TRBD2 (7 bases each). CDR3 length equals 13 residues. Trimming removed 8 bases at V and 3 bases at J, with 13 bases between. The germline gives CDR1 MNHEY, CDR2 SVGAGI.

The rearrangement links TRBV27 to TRBJ2-7, with no clear D. V was clipped by 2 bases and J by 2 bases, with 10 bases between them. CDR3 length equals 14 residues. Germline-derived CDR1 and CDR2 are MNHEY and SMNVEV (reference sequence). For the CDR3, the DNA is TGTGCCAGCAGTTTAGTGCGCCTAACCTACGAGCAGTACTTC. It codes for CASSLVRLTYEQYF.

The chain links TRBV27 to TRBJ1-5; 7 bases map to TRBD1. This CDR3 region has 17 residues. J gave up 2 bases and V 3 bases, and 10 bases lay outside the gene matches. CDR1 is MNHEY and CDR2 is SMNVEV in the germline V gene (reference sequence). The CDR3 loop is CASSFLPRQGGNQPQHF. In DNA, the CDR3 is TGTGCCAGCAGTTTCCTACCTAGGCAGGGGGGCAATCAGCCCCAGCATTTT.

The chain is built from TRBV2 and TRBJ2-7; a possible D gene is TRBD2 (5 bases). V lost 4 bases to trimming and J lost 6 bases, with 13 bases between them. The CDR3 loop spans 13 amino acids. Germline V CDR1 and CDR2: SNHLY, FYNNEI. The CDR3 DNA sequence: TGTGCCAGCAGTGTGCCCGGGGTACTCGAGCAGTACTTC. The encoded protein is CASSVPGVLEQYF.

V usage is TRBV9 and J usage is TRBJ2-3, with 7 bases aligning to TRBD1. The junction had 7 bases not matched to a gene; V was cut back by 0 bases and J by 6 bases. CDR3 length equals 15 residues. The germline V gene encodes CDR1 SGDLS and CDR2 YYNGEE. The CDR3 loop is CASSVARQGSDTQYF. Written as DNA, the CDR3 is TGTGCCAGCAGCGTAGCCCGACAGGGAAGTGATACGCAGTATTTT. Full variable domain (remainder filled in from reference TRBV9 and TRBJ2-3): DSGVTQTPKHLITATGQRVTLRCSPRSGDLSVYWYQQSLDQGLQFLIQYYNGEERAKGNILERFSAQQFPDLHSELNLSSLELGDSALYFCASSVARQGSDTQYFGPGTRLTVL.

On this clone: The sample contains more than one DNA sequence encoding this CDR3. V is TRBV27 and J is TRBJ2-7; D call uncertain. The germline V and J ends were trimmed by 3 bases and 0 bases, with 6 bases remaining between them. Germline V gene lookup returns CDR1 MNHEY and CDR2 SMNVEV (reference sequence). The CDR3 sequence is 13 residues long. CDR3 coding DNA: TGTGCCAGCAGTTTTGGCGGCTCCTACGAGCAGTACTTC. This translates into CASSFGGSYEQYF.

The rearrangement uses TRBV7-6 and TRBJ2-7; D gene ambiguous. The CDR3 is 14 residues long. From germline, CDR1 is SGHVS and CDR2 FNYEAQ. V lost 1 base and J lost 3, with 10 bases in between. This chain's CDR3 is CASSLEPFGYEQYF. The CDR3 nucleotides read TGTGCCAGCAGCTTAGAACCCTTTGGCTACGAGCAGTACTTC.

The chain joins TRBV7-9 to TRBJ2-1, with 10 nucleotides matching TRBD2. The germline V gene encodes CDR1 SEHNR and CDR2 FQNEAQ (reference sequence). This CDR3 is 14 amino acids long. Losses at the gene ends were 7 bases for V and 5 bases for J; bases not matched to a gene: 5. CDR3 sequence: CASTAGTSDNEQFF. Written as DNA, the CDR3 is TGTGCCAGCACCGCCGGGACTAGCGACAATGAGCAGTTCTTC.

The DNA for the CDR3 is TGTGCCAGTAGTATCACGCGTGGCAAGAATCAGCCCCAGCATTTT. As protein: CASSITRGKNQPQHF. This rearrangement joins TRBV19 to TRBJ1-5; D remains unclear. The CDR3 sequence is 15 residues long. Trimming shortened V by 3 bases and J by 4 bases, and 13 bases separated the two germline ends. Germline assignment: CDR1 LNHDA and CDR2 SQIVND (reference sequence).

The chain joins TRBV9 to TRBJ1-2; TRBD1 might be the D (6 bases). Germline-derived CDR1 and CDR2 are SGDLS and YYNGEE. Deletions cut 0 bases from V and 4 bases from J, with 13 bases between. CDR3 size: 15 residues. This CDR3 reads CASSVEGDLFYGYTF. The CDR3 DNA reads as TGTGCCAGCAGCGTAGAGGGGGACCTCTTCTATGGCTACACCTTC.

The CDR3 sequence: CASSLGSEETQYF. DNA for the CDR3: TGTGCCAGCAGCCTAGGGTCTGAGGAGACCCAGTACTTC. The gene calls are TRBV5-4 and TRBJ2-5; D is ambiguous. This CDR3 has 13 amino acids. In germline, CDR1 is SGHNT, CDR2 YYREEE (reference sequence). V was cut by 4 bases and J by 5 bases, with 12 bases left in between.

The chain couples TRBV13 to TRBJ1-6; TRBD1 is a possible D gene (5 bases). V lost 3 bases to trimming and J lost 4 bases, with 7 bases between them. Germline CDR1 PRHDT, CDR2 FYEKMQ (reference sequence). The CDR3 is 14 residues long. Here the CDR3 reads CASSFGGYNSPLHF. DNA for the CDR3: TGTGCCAGCAGCTTTGGGGGTTATAATTCACCCCTCCACTTT.

This clone was seen once. This chain links TRBV5-1 with TRBJ1-2, with D possibly being TRBD1 (6 bases). From germline, CDR1 is SGHRS and CDR2 YFSETQ. This CDR3 has 14 amino acids. V was pared by 0 bases and J by 6 bases, with 12 bases between. CDR3 sequence (DNA): TGCGCCAGCAGCTTGGTAGGGGGACTGAATGGCTACACCTTC. Protein: CASSLVGGLNGYTF.

This clone was counted between two and nine times. V and J are TRBV9 and TRBJ1-2, with TRBD1 identical over 8 bases. This CDR3 is built from 15 residues. In germline, CDR1 is SGDLS, CDR2 YYNGEE. J was trimmed by 3 bases and V by 4 bases; bases with no gene match: 8. CDR3 DNA: TGTGCCAGCAGCTCGACAGGGGTGGGAGACTATGGCTACACCTTC. It yields the protein CASSSTGVGDYGYTF.

The chain recombines TRBV29-1 with TRBJ2-3; D remains unclear. Germline-derived CDR1 and CDR2 are SQVTM and ANQGSEA. The ends were cut back, 3 bases at V and 8 bases at J, with 9 bases in the middle. There are 11 residues in the CDR3. The CDR3 loop reads CSVELSGTQYF. The CDR3 region has the DNA TGCAGCGTTGAGCTCTCGGGTACGCAGTATTTT.

The chain is built from TRBV30 and TRBJ1-6; 7 bases map to TRBD1. The CDR3 covers 14 residues. The V gene's germline CDR1 is GTSNPN and CDR2 SVGIG (reference sequence). The CDR3 nucleotides read TGTGCTGGAGATGACAGGGTCGAAAAATCACCCCTCCACTTT. Its protein product is CAGDDRVEKSPLHF. The full variable domain, rest sourced from reference TRBV30 and TRBJ1-6, is SQTIHQWPATLVQPVGSPLSLECTVEGTSNPNLYWYRQAAGRGLQLLFYSVGIGQISSEVPQNLSASRPQDRQFILSSKKLLLSDSGFYLCAGDDRVEKSPLHFGNGTRLTVT.

This chain links TRBV7-8 with TRBJ2-7; tentative D call: TRBD1 (6 bases). Germline loops: CDR1 SGHVS, CDR2 FQNEAQ. V shed 1 base and J shed 3 bases, with 7 bases lying between them. This CDR3 is built from 13 residues. CDR3 residues: CASSLEGVYEQYF. DNA of the CDR3: TGTGCCAGCAGCTTAGAGGGGGTCTACGAGCAGTACTTC.

The CDR3 DNA sequence: TGTGCCTGCCTCGGGAGGGGATACACTGAAGCTTTCTTT. It specifies CACLGRGYTEAFF. The chain is built from TRBV30 and TRBJ1-1, with a possible D match to TRBD1 (5 bases). The V and J ends lost 6 bases and 3 bases respectively, with 14 bases between them. Germline CDR1 GTSNPN, CDR2 SVGIG (reference sequence). The CDR3 has 13 residues.

The CDR3 sequence is CASSYSGWQETQYF. The CDR3 DNA sequence: TGTGCCAGCAGTTACTCAGGGTGGCAAGAGACCCAGTACTTC. The J gene is TRBJ2-5, the V gene TRBV6-5, with D uncertain. The CDR3 contains 14 residues. Germline-derived CDR1 and CDR2 are MNHEY and SVGAGI. Trimming removed 0 bases at V and 2 bases at J, with 7 bases between.

The chain combines TRBV30 with TRBJ1-1, with a possible D match to TRBD1 (5 bases). Per germline, CDR1 GTSNPN and CDR2 SVGIG (reference sequence). V was trimmed by 0 bases and J by 4 bases, leaving 12 bases between them. The CDR3 extends over 14 amino acids. The CDR3 DNA follows: TGTGCCTGGAGTGTACTCAGGGTGGGCACTGAAGCTTTCTTT. Protein sequence: CAWSVLRVGTEAFF.

The rearrangement joins TRBV13 to TRBJ2-5; a weak D match, TRBD1 (6 bases). Trimming stripped 5 bases from V and 5 bases from J, with 12 bases between. This CDR3 is 13 amino acids long. Germline loops: CDR1 PRHDT, CDR2 FYEKMQ (reference sequence). The CDR3 spells CASSIQGWETQYF. CDR3 sequence (DNA): TGTGCCAGCAGCATACAGGGTTGGGAGACCCAGTACTTC.

This clone showed up just once. This sequence joins TRBV29-1 and TRBJ2-1; 11 bases map to TRBD2. V trimming: 1 base; J trimming: 6 bases; junction bases outside the gene matches: 2. This CDR3 contains 14 residues. CDR1 and CDR2 (germline): SQVTM, ANQGSEA. The CDR3 DNA sequence: TGCAGCGTTGAAGGACTAGCGGGGATCAATGAGCAGTTCTTC. Translated, it gives CSVEGLAGINEQFF.

The genes are TRBV30 and TRBJ2-3; 12 bases are a match to TRBD2. V gave up 1 base and J gave up 2 bases; unmatched junction bases: 1. The CDR3 has 15 amino acids. The V gene's germline CDR1 is GTSNPN and CDR2 SVGIG (reference sequence). Here the CDR3 reads CAWSGTSGVTDTQYF. In nucleotides, the CDR3 is TGTGCCTGGAGTGGGACTAGCGGGGTCACAGATACGCAGTATTTT.

The chain has TRBV23-1 and TRBJ2-7; D possibly matches TRBD1 or TRBD2 (5 bases each). TRBV23-1 is reported as an ORF; its role is uncertain. The CDR3 spans 18 residues. The V end lost 4 bases, the J end lost 2 bases, and 24 bases lay between the germline ends. The CDR3 region is CASSPERQGNYGTYEQYF. The CDR3 DNA reads TGCGCCAGCAGTCCGGAAAGGCAGGGAAACTACGGGACCTACGAGCAGTACTTC.